This paragraph covers one TCR beta chain sequence. This sample was taken from a study of shared clonotypes between healthy human individuals. Genomic DNA belonging to each subset was distributed in equal measure over several immunoSEQ plates. Sequenced by immunoSEQ multiplex PCR; TCRdb stores in-frame clones only, minus some. The sample yields approximately 1.1 million clones, 75% to 85% seen once. The V gene's germline CDR1 is SGDLS and CDR2 YYNGEE. The CDR3 spans 15 residues. The V and J ends lost 3 bases and 3 bases, in that order; junction bases with no gene match: 6. The sequenced material came from memory CD4+ T cells from PBMCs. As to subset: CD45RA-negative fraction. The sequence derives from a man aged 18 to 30 in good health. Some clones in this sample may be carry-over from other donors' samples. This sequence joins TRBV9 and TRBJ1-2, with 9 positions matching TRBD1. CDR3 sequence reads: CASSAGQGGHYGYTF. CDR3 DNA: TGTGCCAGCAGCGCGGGACAGGGTGGGCACTATGGCTACACCTTC.